This record covers a single T cell receptor (beta chain). This receptor's antigen is unknown. No qualities accompany the bases; no much larger clone lies one base away. Explained via the paper, the time point label denotes: cycle 4 day 1 (C4D1), after less than seven weeks of nivolumab. Relapse after autologous stem cell transplantation had occurred in all trial patients, and cohorts A, B and C were distinguished by prior brentuximab vedotin exposure. The trial cohort included around 56 patients with relapsed/refractory classical Hodgkin lymphoma, and each patient had a best overall response of complete response, partial response or progressive disease. In the multi-cohort phase II CheckMate 205 trial, trial patients received single-agent nivolumab. Best overall response was determined by an independent review committee according to the 2007 International Working Group response criteria. Trial PBMCs were collected immediately before nivolumab initiation (C1D1) and during therapy at cycle 2 day 1 and cycle 4 day 1. Peripheral blood was collected in 8 mL Vacutainer Cell Preparation Tubes, from which PBMCs were isolated by centrifugation and then cryopreserved.

The data are from a study of PD-1 blockade in classical Hodgkin lymphoma (dated by TCRdb to 2018 to 2020). General notes on the study: Nivolumab dosing was 3 mg/kg intravenously every 2 weeks, continuing until either disease progression or unacceptable toxicity. A peripheral blood immune signature of response to PD-1 blockade in classical Hodgkin lymphoma was defined using TCR beta sequencing and CyTOF. General study outcomes and caveats: Newly diagnosed patients were reported to have lower baseline TCR diversity than healthy donors, and relapsed/refractory patients were reported to have lower baseline TCR diversity still. Only a single clinical trial cohort was studied, and what caused the repertoire differences, possibly disease activity or prior therapy, remained undefined. Patients starting nivolumab less than 1 year after ASCT had lower diversity and were excluded from later analyses to avoid confounding by immune reconstitution. By C4D1, a significant rise was seen in CD4+ TCR diversity but not in CD8+ TCR diversity (p=0.0027 vs p=0.16), and the rise was most apparent among complete responders (p=0.02). Trial patients achieving complete response had baseline diversity similar to newly diagnosed patients, whereas partial responders and progressors had significantly lower diversity.

The Qiagen DNeasy kit was used to extract genomic DNA both from unsorted PBMCs and from the negatively selected CD4+ and CD8+ fractions. Amplification of TCR beta CDR3 regions was done by immunoSEQ multiplex PCR with primers that anneal to V and J segments. A synthetic immune receptor repertoire was used to minimize amplification bias, and any residual bias was removed computationally once sequencing was done. The published analysis was carried out like this. Custom Python scripts were used to quantify repertoire diversity as the Shannon entropy index. Unsorted, CD4+ and CD8+ repertoires were analyzed separately, except for combined analyses in which CD4+ and CD8+ sequences were merged in silico. Clonal expansion was defined as at least a 2-fold frequency increase after treatment relative to C1D1, with a pseudocount of 0.5 for undetected baseline clones. Singleton clones were defined as clones with 0 or 1 copy at C1D1, and non-singleton clones were defined as clones with 2 or more copies. Clones expanded in unsorted samples were labelled as CD4+, CD8+ or unknown by matching protein sequences in sorted samples from the same patient. Wilcoxon tests were applied to paired samples to test diversity changes from C1D1 to C4D1. TCRdb stores this immuneACCESS table with in-frame sequences only. Part of the clones is absent; in the studies checked, under half of the shortfall reflects unresolved V genes, and no reason is known for the rest. V and J calls and clone size follow that table, whereas D and trimming were derived from the DNA. Recorded for this sample are 43,000 or so clones; over 75% of them occurred a single time. Around 37% of the sample lies in the top ten.

Trimming at the junction amounts to 0 bases on V and 0 bases on J, and the germline ends lie 6 bases apart. Based on the germline V gene (reference sequence), the CDR1 and CDR2 sequences are GTSNPN and SVGIG. Including the terminal cysteine and phenylalanine, the CDR3 comprises 14 residues. Only the CDR3 DNA stays, 42 bases, in frame from base 1. The source material was peripheral blood mononuclear cells (PBMCs), sampled before the fourth cycle of nivolumab. Here the chain combines TRBV30 and TRBJ1-3, with no confidently assigned D gene. This clonotype originated in a human donor with classical Hodgkin lymphoma. The nucleotide sequence reads TGTGCCTGGAGTGTAGGGAGCTCTGGAAACACCATATATTTT. This codes for CAWSVGSSGNTIYF.